These 11 T cell receptor beta chains were sequenced from one sample in a study of regulatory T cells in long-lasting Graves disease. Time point denoted: newly diagnosed GD, antithyroid drugs for less than 3 months. RNA extracted from PBMCs served as the sequencing template. CDR3 regions were amplified by Arm-PCR using iRepertoire HTBI primers to build TCR beta libraries. TCRdb called the multiplex PCR reads again in MiXCR, with one record for every CDR3 protein. The table has a few hundred thousand distinct CDR3 sequences, around an eighth seen once. These same data were also listed under a study on T cells in Graves' hyperthyroidism and ophthalmopathy.

This specimen consisted of peripheral blood mononuclear cells (PBMCs), obtained at new diagnosis, from a patient treated with antithyroid drugs. These receptors all come from a man aged 25-45 years with Graves disease.

The table lists this clonotype with many counts. The chain uses TRBV7-8 and TRBJ2-7, with 8 positions matching TRBD2. V dropped 5 bases and J dropped 4; count of bases not matched to a gene: 19. Germline loops: CDR1 SGHVS, CDR2 FQNEAQ. The length of the CDR3 is 18 residues. CDR3 sequence (DNA): TGTGCCAGCAGCCCGGGGGGGGTAGCGGGATTAACGTCTTACGAGCAGTACTTC. This translates into CASSPGGVAGLTSYEQYF.

This clonotype was seen only a few times. The rearrangement uses TRBV29-1 and TRBJ1-4; 8 bases match TRBD1. The germline V gene encodes CDR1 SQVTM and CDR2 ANQGSEA. V gave up 6 bases and J gave up 8 bases; unmatched junction bases: 8. There are 13 residues in the CDR3. The CDR3 DNA is TGCAGCGTCCAGACAGGGGAGGAGGAAAAACTGTTTTTT. This codes for CSVQTGEEEKLFF.

Only a few counts were recorded for this clonotype. This chain uses TRBV5-1 with TRBJ2-1, with 10 bases that match TRBD1. Germline CDR1 is SGHRS and CDR2 is YFSETQ. CDR3 length: 15 amino acids. V was clipped by 4 bases and J by 7 bases; unmatched bases: 8. Here the CDR3 DNA reads TGCGCCAGCAGCCCGGGACAGGGGATCGAAAATGAGCAGTTCTTC. It codes for CASSPGQGIENEQFF.

There are many counts of this clonotype. CDR3 region: CASSLNVDYPETQYF. The DNA of the CDR3 is TGCGCCAGCAGCTTGAACGTCGACTATCCCGAGACCCAGTACTTC. The chain carries TRBV5-1 and TRBJ2-5; D is perhaps TRBD2 (5 bases). Trimming left V 1 base short and J 5 bases short, with 15 bases between. The germline V gene encodes CDR1 SGHRS and CDR2 YFSETQ. The CDR3 totals 15 residues.

This clonotype was seen many times. CDR3 nucleotide sequence: TGCGCCAGCAGCCCCTTCAAGGGAGGGGAGGTTACCAATGAGCAGTTCTTC. Translated, it gives CASSPFKGGEVTNEQFF. The chain recombines TRBV5-1 with TRBJ2-1; TRBD2 agrees at 7 bases. This CDR3 region has 17 residues. CDR1 and CDR2 from the germline V gene are SGHRS and YFSETQ. After removal of 4 bases from V and 6 bases from J, the junction contained 16 bases not matched to a gene. Full variable domain (rest looked up from reference TRBV5-1 and TRBJ2-1): KAGVTQTPRYLIKTRGQQVTLSCSPISGHRSVSWYQQTPGQGLQFLFEYFSETQRNKGNFPGRFSGRQFSNSRSEMNVSTLELGDSALYLCASSPFKGGEVTNEQFFGPGTRLTVL.

V usage is TRBV7-9 and J usage is TRBJ2-1, with D tentatively TRBD1 or TRBD2 (5 bases each). Germline CDR1 and CDR2: SEHNR and FQNEAQ (reference sequence). The CDR3 totals 15 residues. Trimming cost V 6 bases and J 9 bases, with 21 bases left between them. CDR3 residues: CASSYRKSGWGEQFF. The DNA for the CDR3 is TGTGCCAGCAGTTACAGGAAGAGCGGCTGGGGTGAGCAGTTCTTC.

At least ten counts were recorded for this clonotype. The chain recombines TRBV12-3 or TRBV12-4 with TRBJ2-7, with D perhaps TRBD1 (5 bases). V lost 5 bases to trimming and J lost 0 bases, with 14 bases between them. The CDR3 is 15 residues long. The CDR3 coding sequence is TGTGCCAGCAGTGCCGACAGCTACCGCTCCTACGAGCAGTACTTC. Translated: CASSADSYRSYEQYF.

The genes are TRBV5-8 and TRBJ2-1; D gene ambiguous. The germline gives CDR1 SGHTS, CDR2 YDEGEE. The CDR3 has 15 residues. The V gene lost 8 bases and the J gene lost 4 bases, with 19 bases spanning the gap. The CDR3 spells CARNSGPERYNEQFF. The CDR3 region has the DNA TGTGCCAGGAACTCTGGCCCGGAAAGGTACAATGAGCAGTTCTTC.

The chain combines TRBV13 with TRBJ1-6; unclear D gene. In germline, CDR1 is PRHDT, CDR2 FYEKMQ (reference sequence). The CDR3 extends over 16 amino acids. Trimming stripped 2 bases from V and 0 bases from J, with 8 bases between. The CDR3 region has the DNA TGTGCCAGCAGCTTATACCAGAGCTCCTATAATTCACCCCTCCACTTT. This encodes CASSLYQSSYNSPLHF.

This clonotype was seen only a few times. The chain recombines TRBV7-2 with TRBJ2-7; possibly TRBD2 for D (6 bases). Germline assignment: CDR1 SGHTA and CDR2 FQGNSA. This CDR3 contains 15 residues. V lost 2 bases to trimming and J lost 0 bases, with 11 bases between them. The CDR3: CASSLSGGSSYEQYF. The CDR3 DNA reads as TGTGCCAGCAGCTTATCTGGAGGGAGCTCCTACGAGCAGTACTTC.

This chain connects TRBV9 to TRBJ2-1; D might be TRBD2 (5 bases). In germline, CDR1 is SGDLS, CDR2 YYNGEE. The V end was cut by 0 bases, the J end by 10 bases, with 17 bases between. The CDR3 consists of 15 residues. In DNA form, the CDR3 reads TGTGCCAGCAGCGTAGGGCTAGACGTCCGCGGGGAGCAGTTCTTC. It specifies CASSVGLDVRGEQFF.